The sequence of this TCR beta chain was determined in a study of cytomegalovirus exposure and HLA in healthy donors (dated by TCRdb to about 2017). With regard to the full study: In an earlier analysis of approximately 500 of the donors, roughly 300 Gb of sequence data and 117 million unique TCR beta sequences from about 190 million T cells were reported. An early release covering roughly 640 HLA-typed donors comprised about 300 gigabases of sequencing data and roughly 86 million unique TCR sequences. Of the roughly 400 genotyped donors, about 80% fell in the genetic ancestry cluster associated with self-reported Caucasian donors. The study aimed to test whether signatures of past pathogen exposure could be identified by cataloging public T cell receptors. The study used immunosequencing to profile the T cell repertoires of some 600 subjects and linked those repertoires to cytomegalovirus serostatus. Along with the approximately 700-subject first cohort, a separate validation cohort of 120 different subjects was used. To predict cytomegalovirus infection status, the study combined high-throughput TCR immunosequencing, statistical association of individual TCRs with disease status, and machine learning. A later analysis re-examined previously published TCR beta repertoires from just over 650 donors and added high-resolution HLA genotyping to investigate patterns of TCR occurrence. The later analysis used no new phenotypic data to find candidate immune exposures, relying instead on TCR beta sequences and their occurrence across donors. An earlier analysis of 587 of the donors used high-throughput TCR beta sequencing to judge whether each TCR beta V gene segment behaved as functional or pseudogenic. Alongside the repertoire data, information on donor age, sex, ethnicity and CMV serostatus was compiled. Genome-wide SNP genotypes for about three fifths of the 666 donors were used in a later genetic analysis, which treated that subset as a discovery cohort. All discovery cohort repertoires had been generated on a single sequencing platform. Class I and class II HLA loci were covered by the typing at four-digit resolution. The number of typed donors differed by locus: about 629-640 for A, B, C, DRB1 and DQB1; 500 to 550 for DQA1; around 580 for DPA1; and roughly 470 for DPB1. Several DR-DQ haplotypes were handled as single units for association and clustering because linkage in the cohort was strong. Across approximately 400 genotyped donors of the cohort, an average of about 240,000 unique TCR beta nucleotide sequences per donor were sequenced, and around 20% of those sequences were non-productive. General conclusions and limits of the study: Roughly uniform sequencing depth across donors was assumed in presence/absence analyses, although this assumption may not hold. Specific HLA alleles were associated with 15,000 to 20,000 TCR beta sequences at a false discovery rate of 0.05 in a later analysis. A further reported finding was that TCR beta sequences accurately predicted the HLA-A and HLA-B alleles for most subjects in the first cohort. In this cohort, only TCR beta chains were sequenced, and detectable features were limited by the absence of alpha or paired-chain data. An earlier analysis of around 540 of the donors showed that most TCR beta V segments appeared in productive rearrangements either about 87% or about 30% of the time, which broadly matched IMGT annotations. According to the authors, the approach could potentially be generalized to other disease states and immunological phenotypes. When HLA alleles, especially DR and DQ, strongly co-occurred, attributing TCR associations to individual alleles was difficult. A later analysis found that HLA-associated TCR beta chains were more clonally expanded and had lower generation probabilities than equally common non-associated chains. Across donors, most TCR sequences were observed very rarely, whereas some public TCRs were present in many individuals. A group of highly shared sequence variants was considered likely to be a technical artifact of the sequencing pipeline. Three of the identified cytomegalovirus-associated TCR beta chains were confirmed in vitro to be specific for cytomegalovirus antigens. Compared with the 666-donor mean, donors in an Asian-associated ancestry cluster had fewer N-insertions in productive TCRs, according to a later genetic analysis. An association between a missense DCLRE1C variant and V-gene and J-gene trimming of TCR beta chains was found in a later genetic analysis and replicated in an independent cohort. In a later analysis, the rate of TCR association differed among HLA loci, with DRB1 alleles having the most associated TCRs and HLA-C alleles having the fewest. The classifier was reported to diagnose cytomegalovirus status with high specificity and sensitivity in both the original and validation cohorts. Some IMGT-functional V segments, including TRBV6-2 and TRBV6-3, could not be distinguished by the 87-base-pair reads and were therefore excluded. Because HLA typing was missing for some donors at each locus, association tests included only the typed subset. Linkage disequilibrium might explain the correlated functional status among segregating V segments, but an unknown experimental factor could not be ruled out. In the study, approximately 150 TCR beta chains were listed as associated with cytomegalovirus. A later analysis found that most CMV-associated TCR beta chains appeared HLA-restricted, with HLA associations seemingly driven largely by CMV exposure. In a later analysis, several top co-occurrence clusters were reported to appear linked to parvovirus B19, influenza, CMV and Epstein-Barr virus. Immune exposure information for the cohort was limited to CMV serostatus. Some 15 rarely observed V segments, including chromosome 9 orphons, were excluded from the earlier analysis of a few hundred of the donors because counts were too low.

The germline V gene supplies CDR1 SGHAT and CDR2 FQNNGV. The V and J ends are trimmed by 5 bases and 7 bases, leaving 23 bases between them. The CDR3 has 16 amino acids, counting the end cysteine and phenylalanine. Left in the record is the CDR3 DNA by itself, 48 bases read in frame from the first base. Note on this clone: The antigen this receptor binds is unknown. No quality values exist for individual bases; no much larger clone is one base distant.

Preparation of the library involved the immunoSEQ multiplex PCR assay. For the multiplex PCR, a mixture combining 60 forward primers for TCR Vbeta segments and 13 reverse primers for TCR Jbeta segments was used. A multiplex PCR assay on genomic DNA amplified the CDR3 region of rearranged TCR beta genes. The amplified TCR beta libraries were sequenced on the Illumina HiSeq System as 87-base-pair reads. Per the original workflow: A later analysis counted approximately 76 million unique TCR beta chains across the 666 repertoires, and 9 million to 14 million of these chains were shared by at least two donors. To remove PCR and sequencing errors, raw reads were error-corrected and collapsed into unique sequences using a nearest-neighbor algorithm that merged closely related sequences. To assign V, D and J gene segments, CDR3 sequences were aligned to IMGT reference sequences. Each retained sequence needed at least a six-nucleotide match to both a V gene segment and a J gene segment. Rearrangements were classified as productive when the CDR3 lacked stop codons and remained in frame with V and J, and all other rearrangements were classified as non-productive. CDR3 was defined according to IMGT convention as the region running from the second conserved V-encoded cysteine to the conserved J-encoded phenylalanine. Sequences without an unambiguous match to a single V gene segment were excluded from the earlier analysis of a few hundred of the donors. In an earlier analysis of roughly 600 of the donors, a V segment was called functional when productive rearrangements were above 56.7%, and segregating when the standard deviation between donors exceeded 5%. A statistical classification framework was built to diagnose cytomegalovirus status from the catalog of TCR beta chain sequences. A later analysis assigned V and J genes by comparing TCR nucleotide sequences with IMGT/GENE-DB human TR gene sequences. A later analysis assigned CDR3 sequences and most-parsimonious VDJ recombination scenarios with the TCRdist pipeline. A later analysis defined each TCR beta chain by its CDR3 amino acid sequence plus V-gene family, and excluded reads lacking a unique V-gene family. A later analysis removed 550 to 650 highly shared, low-generation-probability nucleotide sequences to deal with suspected cross-contamination and a sequencing artifact. In a later analysis, a clonal expansion index for each public chain was calculated from normalized within-repertoire ranks of inferred template counts. A later analysis computed generation probabilities with a VDJ recombination model fitted to out-of-frame rearrangements, and checked the results against IGoR. In a later analysis, hypergeometric tests were used to score TCR-TCR, TCR-HLA and TCR-CMV co-occurrence, with a repertoire-size bias correction applied to TCR pairs. In a later analysis, false discovery rates were estimated by permuting HLA or CMV assignments 20 times. In a later analysis, co-occurring TCRs were grouped with DBSCAN, and TCRdist sequence similarity was added when clustering was performed within HLA-allele-positive subsets. For co-occurrence clustering, repertoires with fewer than 30,000 or more than 120,000 public chains were excluded, along with four or five repertoires with anomalous nucleotide sharing. This immuneACCESS table, as held by TCRdb, lists in-frame sequences with V and J called but not all clones. Of the missing ones, under half trace to an unresolved V gene in checked studies; the others have no known cause. V, J and clone size were drawn from that table, and D and trimming were deduced from the DNA. Counted in this sample were about 130,000 clones; around 77% of them appeared once. The top ten hold 0.95% to 1.5% of the sample.

The cohort consisted of some 670 healthy bone marrow donors. All cohort members were sampled while nominally healthy, although unrecorded immune exposures were likely present. The donor was CMV seronegative and belonged to the group of 380 or so seronegative cohort members. Every donor gave a peripheral blood sample, and the peripheral blood mononuclear cells from that sample were used for TCR beta sequencing. Genomic DNA was extracted from the blood cell samples with the Qiagen DNeasy Blood Extraction Kit. Sequencing was carried out using PBMCs. This receptor was identified in a man over 45 in good health and CMV-seronegative. The V gene is TRBV11-2 and the J gene is TRBJ1-1; 5 matching bases give a weak D call of TRBD1. The CDR3 amino acid sequence is: CASSITRVGGTFEAFF. The sequenced DNA is TGTGCCAGCAGCATCACGCGGGTGGGGGGAACCTTTGAAGCTTTCTTT. When the CDR3 is completed using the reference TRBV11-2 and TRBJ1-1 genes on either side, the full variable domain is EAGVAQSPRYKIIEKRQSVAFWCNPISGHATLYWYQQILGQGPKLLIQFQNNGVVDDSQLPKDRFSAERLKGVDSTLKIQPAKLEDSAVYLCASSITRVGGTFEAFFGQGTRLTVV.